This TCR beta chain was retrieved from a study of blood T cell repertoires in COVID-19. Study as a whole: Acute and convalescent COVID-19 specimens originated in the United States, Italy and Spain. In each case, the material was cDNA or gDNA derived from T cells, B-cell-depleted T cells, or PBMCs.

The CDR3 covers 13 residues. The germline CDR1 and CDR2 sequences are SGHVS and FNYEAQ. With 5 bases clipped from V and 5 bases from J, the junction kept 5 bases outside the gene matches. The protocol was immunoSEQ multiplex PCR, while the TCRdb copy is restricted to in-frame clones and leaves out a portion. The table records roughly 230,000 clones, less than 90% of them present only once. Sequenced input: peripheral blood. This TCR was recovered from a man in his sixties or seventies with acute or convalescent COVID-19. The chain employs TRBV7-6 and TRBJ1-1, with 7 bases aligning to TRBD1. CDR3 residues: CASSARQGTEAFF. The CDR3 DNA sequence: TGTGCCAGCAGCGCACGACAGGGAACTGAAGCTTTCTTT.